Described below is a single T cell receptor beta chain sequence and its context. Original analysis: Estimation of nucleated cell counts relied on the amplification of reference gene primers. Assay: immunoSEQ multiplex PCR; the TCRdb copy retains only in-frame clones and omits some. The DNA gave D and trimming, while V, J and clone size come from that table. The sample lists some 260,000 clones; approximately 80% were seen once. J was trimmed by 7 bases and V by 4 bases; bases with no gene match: 5. This CDR3 spans 14 amino acids. Germline assignment: CDR1 LGHDT and CDR2 YNNKEL (reference sequence). The data were taken from a study of blood T cell repertoires in COVID-19. Study context: There were acute and convalescent COVID-19 samples, and they came from the United States, Italy and Spain. PBMCs, B-cell-depleted T cells, or T cells provided the cDNA or gDNA that made up the material.

This chain joins TRBV3-1 (or the pseudogene TRBV3-2) and TRBJ2-1, with TRBD1 matching over 9 bases. The TCR was taken from a woman aged 40 to 50 with active or convalescent COVID-19. The specimen was peripheral blood. The CDR3, as DNA: TGTGCCAGCAGCCGGTCGACAGGGGGGAATGAGCAGTTCTTC. It translates to CASSRSTGGNEQFF.